This T cell receptor (beta chain) stems from a study of PD-L1 blockade in urothelial cancer. The V segment lost 1 base and the J segment 6 bases; nucleotides outside the gene matches: 15. CDR1 and CDR2 from the germline V gene are SGHNT and YYREEE (reference sequence). The CDR3 has 17 residues. Method: immunoSEQ multiplex PCR; TCRdb's copy keeps in-frame clones and lacks some. The sample includes roughly 20,000 clones, roughly 90% seen only once; the top ten take approximately 11%. Documented time point: pretreatment peripheral blood. The receptor was isolated from a man in his 70s with urothelial cancer. The sample was PBMCs, taken around atezolizumab (anti-PD-L1) treatment. The chain uses TRBV5-4 and TRBJ1-2; 7 bases line up with TRBD1. The CDR3 spells CASSLLIGTAHGDGYTF. The CDR3 DNA reads as TGTGCCAGCAGCTTGTTAATCGGGACAGCACACGGAGATGGCTACACCTTC. Together with reference TRBV5-4 and TRBJ1-2, the CDR3 gives the full variable domain: ETGVTQSPTHLIKTRGQQVTLRCSSQSGHNTVSWYQQALGQGPQFIFQYYREEENGRGNFPPRFSGLQFPNYSSELNVNALELDDSALYLCASSLLIGTAHGDGYTFGSGTRLTVV.